What follows are 5 T cell receptor beta chains derived from one specimen sequenced in a study of radiotherapy plus CTLA-4 blockade in lung cancer. Produced via immunoSEQ multiplex PCR; TCRdb's table is partial and in-frame only. The sample lists around 110,000 clones; under 90% were seen once. The sample consisted of peripheral blood, taken from a patient treated with radiotherapy plus ipilimumab. These receptor sequences come from a human donor with non-small cell lung cancer that progressed on radiotherapy plus ipilimumab. Some clones in this sample may be carry-over from other donors' samples.

The genes are TRBV6-5 and TRBJ2-7; D might be TRBD2 (7 bases). V dropped 6 bases and J dropped 6 bases, with 21 bases sitting between them. Germline V lookup: CDR1 MNHEY, CDR2 SVGAGI. The CDR3 loop spans 15 amino acids. The CDR3 loop is CASSLHLRGAGEQYF. In DNA, the CDR3 is TGTGCCAGCAGCCTCCATCTTCGGGGGGCGGGCGAGCAGTACTTC.

The chain has TRBV11-3 and TRBJ2-2; D not resolved. V shed 2 bases and J shed 7 bases, with 5 bases lying between them. Germline V CDR1 and CDR2: SGHNT, YENEEA. The CDR3 has 12 amino acids. DNA of the CDR3: TGTGCCAGCAGCTTAATAGGCGGGGAGCTGTTTTTT. Translating gives CASSLIGGELFF.

This clone was found a few times. CDR3 nucleotide sequence: TGTGCCAGCTCGGAACCAGAGACTGAAGCTTTCTTT. Protein product: CASSEPETEAFF. This chain links TRBV18 with TRBJ1-1; D unresolved. Between the trimmed V and J ends, which lost 6 bases and 5 bases, there was a span of 10 bases. This CDR3 contains 12 residues. Germline V gene data show CDR1 as KGHSH and CDR2 as LQKENI.

Note on this clone: One junction end does not reproduce the germline sequence, and a read error may be involved. The chain links TRBV5-1 to TRBJ2-7; D is undetermined. Germline V gene data show CDR1 as SGHRS and CDR2 as YFSETQ. The CDR3 loop spans 9 amino acids. CDR3 loop: CASHPEAFF. The DNA for the CDR3 is TGCGCCAGCCACCCCGAGGCTTTCTTC.

The table lists this clone with a count of one. The V and J genes are TRBV6-1 and TRBJ2-7; D perhaps matches TRBD2 (6 bases). Germline V lookup: CDR1 MNHNS, CDR2 SASEGT. CDR3 size: 17 residues. The ends were cut back, 3 bases at V and 0 bases at J, with 18 bases in the middle. CDR3 loop: CASSDGPSGGTSYEQYF. CDR3 sequence (DNA): TGTGCCAGCAGTGATGGGCCGAGTGGGGGGACCTCCTACGAGCAGTACTTC.